The 17 T cell receptor beta chains presented below share a single source sample, sequenced in a study of cytomegalovirus exposure and HLA in healthy donors. PCR involved 60 Vbeta and 13 Jbeta primers. Clones were read by immunoSEQ multiplex PCR, and TCRdb kept only the in-frame ones, dropping some. This sample carries about 150,000 clones, about 70% of them seen once, and the ten largest clones take less than 2.5%. Material: PBMCs. These receptors originate from a woman between 40 and 55 years old in good health and CMV-seronegative.

The chain employs TRBV7-9 and TRBJ2-3, with 8 nucleotides matching TRBD1. CDR1 SEHNR and CDR2 FQNEAQ come from the germline V gene (reference sequence). V shed 6 bases, J shed 3 bases, and the junction held 5 bases outside the gene matches. The CDR3 runs to 14 residues. CDR3 nucleotide sequence: TGTGCCAGCAGTTCAGGACAGGGAACAGATACGCAGTATTTT. Residues: CASSSGQGTDTQYF. Using reference TRBV7-9 and TRBJ2-3 for the parts outside the CDR3, the full variable domain is DTGVSQNPRHKITKRGQNVTFRCDPISEHNRLYWYRQTLGQGPEFLTYFQNEAQLEKSRLLSDRFSAERPKGSFSTLEIQRTEQGDSAMYLCASSSGQGTDTQYFGPGTRLTVL.

The rearrangement uses TRBV18 and TRBJ1-1; D may be TRBD1 (6 bases). Looked up from germline, CDR1 is KGHSH and CDR2 is LQKENI. Trimming took 1 base from V and 1 from J, leaving 7 bases between them. The CDR3 extends over 14 amino acids. The CDR3 protein is CASSPLGQNTEAFF. For the CDR3, the DNA is TGTGCCAGCTCACCACTGGGACAGAACACTGAAGCTTTCTTT.

The gene calls are TRBV15 and TRBJ2-4, with 8 bases lining up with TRBD1. J gave up 7 bases and V 0 bases, and 8 bases lay outside the gene matches. The germline V gene encodes CDR1 LNHNV and CDR2 YYDKDF (reference sequence). The CDR3 sequence is 16 residues long. The CDR3 DNA follows: TGTGCCACCAGCAGAGATAGAGACAGGGGTAACAACATTCAGTACTTC. Translating gives CATSRDRDRGNNIQYF. The variable domain in full, completed from reference TRBV15 and TRBJ2-4, reads DAMVIQNPRYQVTQFGKPVTLSCSQTLNHNVMYWYQQKSSQAPKLLFHYYDKDFNNEADTPDNFQSRRPNTSFCFLDIRSPGLGDTAMYLCATSRDRDRGNNIQYFGAGTRLSVL.

This sequence joins TRBV5-1 and TRBJ2-3; D unclear. CDR3 length equals 14 residues. CDR1 and CDR2 (germline): SGHRS, YFSETQ. V shed 4 bases and J shed 2 bases, with 11 bases lying between them. The CDR3 region is CASSTWAATDTQYF. For the CDR3, the DNA is TGCGCCAGCAGCACCTGGGCAGCCACAGATACGCAGTATTTT.

A few counts support this clone. V is TRBV6-6 and J is TRBJ1-1; D is perhaps TRBD1 (6 bases). Germline CDR1 is MNHNY and CDR2 is SVGAGI (reference sequence). V was clipped by 6 bases and J by 11 bases, with 22 bases between them. The length of the CDR3 is 14 residues. This CDR3 is CASSFLYRTESAFF. CDR3 bases: TGTGCCAGCAGCTTCCTATATCGGACAGAAAGTGCTTTCTTT.

The chain is built from TRBV6-1 and TRBJ1-2, with TRBD1 matching over 7 bases. V was pared by 6 bases and J by 4 bases, with 11 bases of the junction left unmatched. CDR1 is MNHNS, CDR2 SASEGT, per germline. The CDR3 runs 15 residues. The CDR3 coding sequence is TGTGCCAGCAGGGCCTACGGGACAGACTCCTATGGCTACACCTTC. It codes for CASRAYGTDSYGYTF.

This clone was counted a few times. The V gene is TRBV5-4, the J gene TRBJ2-2; the match to TRBD2 covers 11 bases. This CDR3 is built from 14 residues. The germline V gene encodes CDR1 SGHNT and CDR2 YYREEE (reference sequence). The junction had 5 bases not matched to a gene; V was cut back by 5 bases and J by 8 bases. This CDR3 is CASRSSGGVGELFF. The CDR3 bases are TGTGCCAGCAGAAGTAGCGGGGGGGTAGGGGAGCTGTTTTTT.

V gene TRBV6-1 combines with J gene TRBJ2-3, with a tentative D call TRBD1 (7 bases). Per germline, CDR1 MNHNS and CDR2 SASEGT. The CDR3 length is 15 residues. The V and J ends lost 2 bases and 3 bases respectively, with 12 bases between them. The CDR3 DNA reads TGTGCCAGCAGTGAACAGGGGGGAGTTACAGATACGCAGTATTTT. This sequence encodes CASSEQGGVTDTQYF.

As DNA, the CDR3 is TGTGCCAGCAGGGGGGGACAGTTAAATCAGCCCCAGCATTTT. Translating it yields CASRGGQLNQPQHF. This chain links TRBV27 with TRBJ1-5, with TRBD1 identical over 7 bases. V shed 6 bases, J shed 4 bases, and the junction held 6 bases outside the gene matches. Germline CDR1 MNHEY, CDR2 SMNVEV (reference sequence). CDR3 size: 14 residues.

The V and J genes are TRBV18 and TRBJ2-2, with TRBD2 identical over 9 bases. J was trimmed by 2 bases and V by 2 bases; bases with no gene match: 6. The CDR3 length is 17 residues. CDR1 is KGHSH, CDR2 LQKENI, per germline. In DNA, the CDR3 is TGTGCCAGCTCACCAGTAGCGGGGGAGATAAACACCGGGGAGCTGTTTTTT. Protein: CASSPVAGEINTGELFF.

The chain joins TRBV27 to TRBJ1-1; 7 bases match TRBD1. Germline V gene lookup returns CDR1 MNHEY and CDR2 SMNVEV (reference sequence). V dropped 1 base and J dropped 8; count of bases not matched to a gene: 7. CDR3 length: 14 residues. Here the CDR3 DNA reads TGTGCCAGCAGTTTATTTGAGGGGGCCCCGGAAGCTTTCTTT. This gives the protein CASSLFEGAPEAFF.

This sequence joins TRBV10-3 and TRBJ2-5; 11 nucleotides agree with TRBD1. The CDR3 covers 15 residues. V lost 6 bases and J lost 2; bases outside the gene matches: 5. Germline CDR1 is ENHRY and CDR2 is SYGVKD. The CDR3: CAISSGQGGQETQYF. The CDR3 DNA is TGTGCCATCAGCTCGGGACAGGGGGGGCAAGAGACCCAGTACTTC.

In its sample, this clone was seen a few times. The chain recombines TRBV5-1 with TRBJ1-1; no clear D. Germline V lookup: CDR1 SGHRS, CDR2 YFSETQ. Trimming took 0 bases from V and 3 from J, leaving 15 bases between them. The CDR3 spans 16 residues. CDR3 nucleotide sequence: TGCGCCAGCAGCTTGGAGGGTAGCGGCGTGGACACTGAAGCTTTCTTT. Protein product: CASSLEGSGVDTEAFF.

V usage is TRBV19 and J usage is TRBJ1-5, with 7 bases matching TRBD1. With 7 bases clipped from V and 4 bases from J, the junction kept 10 bases outside the gene matches. The CDR3 contains 15 residues. CDR1 and CDR2 (germline): LNHDA, SQIVND (reference sequence). CDR3 residues: CASTRTGGTNQPQHF. The CDR3 DNA sequence: TGTGCCAGTACCCGGACAGGAGGGACAAATCAGCCCCAGCATTTT. Looking up the rest from reference TRBV19 and TRBJ1-5 gives the full variable domain: DGGITQSPKYLFRKEGQNVTLSCEQNLNHDAMYWYRQDPGQGLRLIYYSQIVNDFQKGDIAEGYSVSREKKESFPLTVTSAQKNPTAFYLCASTRTGGTNQPQHFGDGTRLSIL.

The V call is TRBV27, the J call TRBJ1-5; D is possibly TRBD1 (6 bases). This CDR3 is built from 16 residues. Germline V gene sequence: CDR1 MNHEY, CDR2 SMNVEV (reference sequence). Between the trimmed V and J ends, which lost 2 bases and 0 bases, there was a span of 11 bases. In DNA, the CDR3 is TGTGCCAGCAGTTTAAGGGGGGGCGATAGCAATCAGCCCCAGCATTTT. It is translated as CASSLRGGDSNQPQHF.

The chain carries TRBV29-1 and TRBJ1-4, with D perhaps matching TRBD1 (6 bases). Germline V gene data show CDR1 as SQVTM and CDR2 as ANQGSEA. Trimming removed 4 bases at V and 8 bases at J, with 14 bases between. The CDR3 sequence is 13 residues long. CDR3: CSVGRTEGEKLFF. DNA of the CDR3: TGCAGCGTTGGGAGGACAGAGGGGGAAAAACTGTTTTTT.

V is TRBV9 and J is TRBJ2-2; TRBD2 is a possible D gene (6 bases). The CDR3 runs 16 residues. Trimming shortened V by 3 bases and J by 2 bases, and 14 bases separated the two germline ends. Germline V lookup: CDR1 SGDLS, CDR2 YYNGEE. This CDR3 reads CASSAGGDLNTGELFF. The CDR3 DNA reads TGTGCCAGCAGCGCAGGCGGGGACCTAAACACCGGGGAGCTGTTTTTT.